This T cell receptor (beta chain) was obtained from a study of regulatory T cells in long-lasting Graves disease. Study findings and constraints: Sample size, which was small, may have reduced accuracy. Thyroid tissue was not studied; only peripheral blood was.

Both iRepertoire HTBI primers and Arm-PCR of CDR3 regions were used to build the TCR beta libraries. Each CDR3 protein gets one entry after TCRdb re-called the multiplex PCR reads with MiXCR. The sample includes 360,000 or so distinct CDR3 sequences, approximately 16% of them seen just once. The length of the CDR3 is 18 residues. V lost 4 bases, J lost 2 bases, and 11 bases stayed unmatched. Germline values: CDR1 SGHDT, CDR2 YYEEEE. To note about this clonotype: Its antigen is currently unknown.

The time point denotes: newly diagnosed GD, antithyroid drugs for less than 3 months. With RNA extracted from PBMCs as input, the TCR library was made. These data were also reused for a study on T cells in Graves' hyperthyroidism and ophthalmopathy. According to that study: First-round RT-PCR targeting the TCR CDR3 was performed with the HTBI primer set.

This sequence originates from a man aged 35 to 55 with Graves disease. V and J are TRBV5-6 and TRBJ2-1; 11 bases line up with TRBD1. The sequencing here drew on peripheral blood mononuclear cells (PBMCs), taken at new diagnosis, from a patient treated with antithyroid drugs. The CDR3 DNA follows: TGTGCCAGCAGCACTAGACGGGACAGGGGGTGGGCCTACAATGAGCAGTTCTTC. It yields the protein CASSTRRDRGWAYNEQFF.